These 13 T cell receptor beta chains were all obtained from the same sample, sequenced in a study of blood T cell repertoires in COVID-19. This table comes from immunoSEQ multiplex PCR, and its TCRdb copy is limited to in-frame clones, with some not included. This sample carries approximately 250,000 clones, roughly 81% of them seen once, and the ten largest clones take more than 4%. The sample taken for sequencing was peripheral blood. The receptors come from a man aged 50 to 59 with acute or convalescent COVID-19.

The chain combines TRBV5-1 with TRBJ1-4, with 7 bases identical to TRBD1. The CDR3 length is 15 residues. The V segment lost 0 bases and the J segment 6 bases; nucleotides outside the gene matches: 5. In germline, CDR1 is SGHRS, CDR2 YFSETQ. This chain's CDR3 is CASSLAGTDDEKLFF. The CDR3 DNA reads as TGCGCCAGCAGCTTGGCCGGGACAGATGATGAAAAACTGTTTTTT.

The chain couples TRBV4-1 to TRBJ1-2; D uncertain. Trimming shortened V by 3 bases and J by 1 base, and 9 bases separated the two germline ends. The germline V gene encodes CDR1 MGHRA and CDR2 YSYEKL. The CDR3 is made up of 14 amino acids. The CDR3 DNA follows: TGCGCCAGCAGCCACTTAGTCCTTAACTATGGCTACACCTTC. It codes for CASSHLVLNYGYTF.

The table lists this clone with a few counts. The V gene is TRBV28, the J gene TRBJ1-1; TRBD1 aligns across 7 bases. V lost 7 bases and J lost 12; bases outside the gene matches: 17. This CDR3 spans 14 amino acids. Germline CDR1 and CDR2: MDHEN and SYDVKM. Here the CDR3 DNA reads TGTGCCAGCACCAAAAGACCGACAGGGAGCGGATCTTTCTTT. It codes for CASTKRPTGSGSFF.

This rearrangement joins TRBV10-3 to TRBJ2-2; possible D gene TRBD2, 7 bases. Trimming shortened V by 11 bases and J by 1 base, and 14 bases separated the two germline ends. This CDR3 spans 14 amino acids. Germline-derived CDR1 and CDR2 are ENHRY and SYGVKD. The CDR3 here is CASGGQLNTGELFF. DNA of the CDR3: TGTGCCTCGGGGGGACAACTGAACACCGGGGAGCTGTTTTTT.

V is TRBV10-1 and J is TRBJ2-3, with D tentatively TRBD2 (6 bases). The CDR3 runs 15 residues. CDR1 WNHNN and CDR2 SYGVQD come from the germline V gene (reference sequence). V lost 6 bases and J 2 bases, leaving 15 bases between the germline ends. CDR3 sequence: CASSLTSSPTDTQYF. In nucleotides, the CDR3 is TGCGCCAGCAGCTTGACTAGTTCCCCCACAGATACGCAGTATTTT.

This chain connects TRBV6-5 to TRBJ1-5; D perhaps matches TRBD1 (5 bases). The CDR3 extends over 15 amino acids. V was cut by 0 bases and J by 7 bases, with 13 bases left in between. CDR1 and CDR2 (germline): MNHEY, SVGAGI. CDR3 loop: CASSYSIGGEQPQHF. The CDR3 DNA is TGTGCCAGCAGTTACTCGATCGGGGGTGAGCAGCCCCAGCATTTT.

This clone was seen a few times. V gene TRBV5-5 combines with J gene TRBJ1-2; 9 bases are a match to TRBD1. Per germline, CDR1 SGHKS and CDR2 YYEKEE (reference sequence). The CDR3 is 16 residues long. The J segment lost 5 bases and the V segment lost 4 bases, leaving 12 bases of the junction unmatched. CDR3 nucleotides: TGTGCCAGCAGCCCTGAGGGCAACAGGGGGCCTTATGGCTACACCTTC. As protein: CASSPEGNRGPYGYTF.

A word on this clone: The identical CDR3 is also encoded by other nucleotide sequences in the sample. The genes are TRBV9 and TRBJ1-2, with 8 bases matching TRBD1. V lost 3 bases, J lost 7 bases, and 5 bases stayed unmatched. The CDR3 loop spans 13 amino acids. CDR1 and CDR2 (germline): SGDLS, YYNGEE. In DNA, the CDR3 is TGTGCCAGCAGCGCCGGACAGGGAGTTGGCTACACCTTC. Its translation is CASSAGQGVGYTF. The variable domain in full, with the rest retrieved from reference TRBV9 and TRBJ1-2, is DSGVTQTPKHLITATGQRVTLRCSPRSGDLSVYWYQQSLDQGLQFLIQYYNGEERAKGNILERFSAQQFPDLHSELNLSSLELGDSALYFCASSAGQGVGYTFGSGTRLTVV.

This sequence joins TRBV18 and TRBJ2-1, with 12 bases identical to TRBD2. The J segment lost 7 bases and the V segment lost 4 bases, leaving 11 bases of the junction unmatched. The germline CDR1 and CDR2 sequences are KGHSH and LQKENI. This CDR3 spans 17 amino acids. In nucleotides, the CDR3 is TGTGCCAGCTCACAACTAGCGGGAGGCTCCATTGGGAATGAGCAGTTCTTC. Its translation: CASSQLAGGSIGNEQFF.

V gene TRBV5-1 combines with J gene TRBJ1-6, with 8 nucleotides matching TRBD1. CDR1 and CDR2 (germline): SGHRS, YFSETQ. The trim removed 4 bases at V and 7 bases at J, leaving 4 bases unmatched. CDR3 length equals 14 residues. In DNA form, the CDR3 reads TGCGCCAGCAGCCATGGACAGGGCAATTCACCCCTCCACTTT. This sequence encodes CASSHGQGNSPLHF.

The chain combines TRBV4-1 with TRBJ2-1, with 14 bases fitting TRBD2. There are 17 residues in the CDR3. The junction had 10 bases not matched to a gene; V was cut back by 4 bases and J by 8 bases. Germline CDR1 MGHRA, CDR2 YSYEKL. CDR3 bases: TGCGCCAGCAGCCCGGGACTAGCGGGGGTTTCATCTGATGAGCAGTTCTTC. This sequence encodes CASSPGLAGVSSDEQFF.

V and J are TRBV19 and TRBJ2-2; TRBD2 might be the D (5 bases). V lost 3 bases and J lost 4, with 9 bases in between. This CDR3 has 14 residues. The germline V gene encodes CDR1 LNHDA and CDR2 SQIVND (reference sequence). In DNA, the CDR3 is TGTGCCAGTAGTATTCTCGCGGGCACCGGGGAGCTGTTTTTT. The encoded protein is CASSILAGTGELFF.

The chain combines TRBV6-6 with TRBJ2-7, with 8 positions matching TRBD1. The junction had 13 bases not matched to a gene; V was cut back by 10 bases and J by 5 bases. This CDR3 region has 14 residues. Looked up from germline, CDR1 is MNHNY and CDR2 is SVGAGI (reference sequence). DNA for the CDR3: TGTGCCACCTTCGCGGGCAGGGGGCAGAACGAGCAGTACTTC. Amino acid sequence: CATFAGRGQNEQYF.